The text below deals with one T cell receptor (beta chain). The data were obtained in a study of blood T cell repertoires in COVID-19. Turning to the study itself: Acute-phase and convalescent COVID-19 samples originated in the United States, Italy and Spain. PBMCs, B-cell-depleted T cells, or T cells were the source of the cDNA or gDNA that made up the material.

In the original analysis: Nucleated cell number was recorded as an estimate derived from reference gene primer amplification. Assay: immunoSEQ multiplex PCR; the TCRdb copy retains only in-frame clones and omits some. Clone size and V and J calls were adopted from that table, with D and trimming inferred from the DNA. The top ten hold 1.5% of the sample, which has around 210,000 clones, almost 90% seen once. Sequenced material: peripheral blood. The receptor was isolated from a man between 18 and 35 years old with active or convalescent COVID-19.

The CDR3 DNA is TGTGCCAGCAGCCCGGGGACTAATCGAGAGACCCAGTACTTC. Amino acids: CASSPGTNRETQYF. The chain recombines TRBV5-5 with TRBJ2-5, with 7 bases aligning to TRBD2. Trimming cost V 4 bases and J 4 bases; bases outside gene matches: 7. Germline CDR1 is SGHKS and CDR2 is YYEKEE (reference sequence). CDR3 length: 14 residues.